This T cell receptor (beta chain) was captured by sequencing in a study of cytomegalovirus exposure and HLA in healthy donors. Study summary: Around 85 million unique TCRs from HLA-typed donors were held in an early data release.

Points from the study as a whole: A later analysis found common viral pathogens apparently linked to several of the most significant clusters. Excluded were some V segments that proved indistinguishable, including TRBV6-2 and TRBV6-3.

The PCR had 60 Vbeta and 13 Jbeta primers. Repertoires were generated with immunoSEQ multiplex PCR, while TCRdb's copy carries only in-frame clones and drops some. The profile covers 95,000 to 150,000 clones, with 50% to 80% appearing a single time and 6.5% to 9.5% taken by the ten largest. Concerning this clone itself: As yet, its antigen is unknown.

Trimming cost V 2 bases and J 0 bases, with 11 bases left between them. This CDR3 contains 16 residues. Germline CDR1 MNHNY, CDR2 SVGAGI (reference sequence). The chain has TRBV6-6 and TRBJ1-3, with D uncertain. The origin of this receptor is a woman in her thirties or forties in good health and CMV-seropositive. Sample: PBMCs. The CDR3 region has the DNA TGTGCCAGCAGTTACGGGCAGCTTAACTCTGGAAACACCATATATTTT. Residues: CASSYGQLNSGNTIYF.